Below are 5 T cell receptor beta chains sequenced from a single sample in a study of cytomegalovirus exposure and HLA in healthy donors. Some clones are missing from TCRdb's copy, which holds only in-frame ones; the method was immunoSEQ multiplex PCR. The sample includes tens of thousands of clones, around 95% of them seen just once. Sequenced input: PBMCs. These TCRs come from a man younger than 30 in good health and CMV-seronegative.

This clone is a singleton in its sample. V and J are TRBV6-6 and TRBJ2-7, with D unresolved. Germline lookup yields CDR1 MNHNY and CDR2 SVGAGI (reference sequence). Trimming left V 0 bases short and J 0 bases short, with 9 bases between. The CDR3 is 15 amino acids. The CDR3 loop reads CASSYSKMSSYEQYF. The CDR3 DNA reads TGTGCCAGCAGTTACTCGAAGATGAGCTCCTACGAGCAGTACTTC.

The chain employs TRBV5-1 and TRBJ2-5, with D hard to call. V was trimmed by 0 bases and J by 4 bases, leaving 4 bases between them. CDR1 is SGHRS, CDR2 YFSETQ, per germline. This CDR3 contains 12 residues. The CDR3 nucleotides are TGCGCCAGCAGCTTGGTTCGAGAGACCCAGTACTTC. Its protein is CASSLVRETQYF.

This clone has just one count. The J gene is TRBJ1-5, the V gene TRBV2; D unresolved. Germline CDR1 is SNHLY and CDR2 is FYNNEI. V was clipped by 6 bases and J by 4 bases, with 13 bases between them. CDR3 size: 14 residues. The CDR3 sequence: CASSAGRGNQPQHF. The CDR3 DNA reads TGTGCCAGCAGCGCTGGGCGAGGGAATCAGCCCCAGCATTTT.

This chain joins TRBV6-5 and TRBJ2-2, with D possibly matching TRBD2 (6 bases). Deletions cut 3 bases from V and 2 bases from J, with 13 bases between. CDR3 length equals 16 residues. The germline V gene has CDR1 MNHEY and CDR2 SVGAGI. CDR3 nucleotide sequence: TGTGCCAGCAGTTATGGAGGGTCCTCAAACACCGGGGAGCTGTTTTTT. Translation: CASSYGGSSNTGELFF.

CDR3 sequence: CASSAGTGSSPLHF. CDR3 nucleotide sequence: TGCGCCAGCAGCGCTGGGACAGGGAGTTCACCCCTCCACTTT. V usage is TRBV5-1 and J usage is TRBJ1-6; 9 bases agree with TRBD1. The CDR3 has 14 residues. Germline V gene lookup returns CDR1 SGHRS and CDR2 YFSETQ. Unmatched junction bases numbered 5, after V lost 4 bases and J lost 9 bases.